This TCR beta chain derives from a study of response to subunit inactivated influenza vaccine. MiXCR, run by TCRdb on the RT-PCR reads, gives a single entry per CDR3 protein. This sample carries over 400,000 distinct CDR3 sequences, over 10% of them seen once, and the ten largest clones take about an eighth. The CDR3 length is 17 residues. Germline V gene sequence: CDR1 MNHNS, CDR2 SASEGT. Trimming cost V 6 bases and J 4 bases; bases outside gene matches: 11. This clonotype turned up a few times. The sample was PBMCs from blood, taken 40 to 50 days after vaccination. This chain connects TRBV6-1 to TRBJ2-6; 8 nucleotides match TRBD1. The source of this sequence is a man aged 50 to 60 who received an inactivated influenza vaccine. In nucleotides, the CDR3 is TGTGCCAGCAGCCACCCGGGACAGGTGTCGGGGGCCAACGTCCTGACTTTC. Amino acid sequence: CASSHPGQVSGANVLTF.